Listed below are T cell receptor beta chains from one sample, sequenced in a study of blood T cell repertoires in COVID-19. Libraries were prepared by immunoSEQ multiplex PCR; TCRdb keeps only in-frame clonotypes and omits some of them. Altogether approximately 180,000 clones are present, over 75% being singletons, with the ten largest covering around a sixth. The sequenced sample was peripheral blood. These receptor sequences come from a person aged 65 to 85 with COVID-19, enrolled during active disease. Each CDR3 is given with its conserved first and last residue. Each record gives: J gene, V gene, clone size, D gene, CDR3 protein, CDR3 DNA. D genes are given only for firm matches. Clone size is not always given. Where it is, it says once, few, many or a class for expanded clones.

J gene: TRBJ1-1
V gene: TRBV5-5
clone size: -
D gene: TRBD1
CDR3 protein: CASSTGQGSSEAFF
CDR3 DNA: TGTGCCAGCAGCACCGGACAGGGGAGTTCTGAAGCTTTCTTT

J gene: TRBJ2-4
V gene: TRBV19
clone size: -
D gene: -
CDR3 protein: CASSTQGSHIQYF
CDR3 DNA: TGTGCCAGTAGTACCCAGGGATCCCACATTCAGTACTTC

J gene: TRBJ2-7
V gene: TRBV7-2
clone size: few
D gene: TRBD2
CDR3 protein: CASRTGTTSGEQYF
CDR3 DNA: TGTGCCAGCAGAACCGGGACTACCTCGGGGGAGCAGTACTTC

J gene: TRBJ1-5
V gene: TRBV6-6
clone size: -
D gene: -
CDR3 protein: CASSYNGQHSNQPQHF
CDR3 DNA: TGTGCCAGCAGTTACAACGGACAGCATAGCAATCAGCCCCAGCATTTT

J gene: TRBJ1-2
V gene: TRBV6-5
clone size: -
D gene: -
CDR3 protein: CASKEVAYGYTF
CDR3 DNA: TGTGCCAGCAAGGAGGTGGCCTATGGCTACACCTTC

J gene: TRBJ2-2
V gene: TRBV18
clone size: -
D gene: TRBD1
CDR3 protein: CAGRDSLTGELFF
CDR3 DNA: TGTGCCGGACGGGACAGCTTAACCGGGGAGCTGTTTTTT

J gene: TRBJ2-7
V gene: TRBV9
clone size: few
D gene: TRBD1
CDR3 protein: CASSKETGTGIYNEQYF
CDR3 DNA: TGTGCCAGCAGCAAGGAAACCGGGACAGGGATCTACAACGAGCAGTACTTC

J gene: TRBJ1-1
V gene: TRBV18
clone size: -
D gene: TRBD1
CDR3 protein: CASSQGQGRLSDTEAFF
CDR3 DNA: TGTGCCAGCTCACAGGGACAGGGTCGGTTGTCGGACACTGAAGCTTTCTTT

J gene: TRBJ2-7
V gene: TRBV2
clone size: -
D gene: -
CDR3 protein: CASSPGRAGEQYF
CDR3 DNA: TGTGCCAGCAGCCCCGGCAGGGCGGGGGAGCAGTACTTC

J gene: TRBJ1-3
V gene: TRBV19
clone size: once
D gene: TRBD1
CDR3 protein: CASSSTGQQFFSGNTIYF
CDR3 DNA: TGTGCCAGTAGCTCCACGGGACAGCAGTTTTTCTCTGGAAACACCATATATTTT

J gene: TRBJ1-2
V gene: TRBV7-9
clone size: -
D gene: TRBD1
CDR3 protein: CASNERGDRETTF
CDR3 DNA: TGTGCCAGCAACGAGAGAGGGGACAGGGAAACTACCTTC

J gene: TRBJ1-2
V gene: TRBV7-3
clone size: -
D gene: TRBD1
CDR3 protein: CASSPGQGHYGYTF
CDR3 DNA: TGTGCCAGCAGCCCGGGACAGGGCCATTATGGCTACACCTTC

J gene: TRBJ2-1
V gene: TRBV5-1
clone size: -
D gene: -
CDR3 protein: CASRELAEQFF
CDR3 DNA: TGCGCCAGCAGAGAGCTAGCGGAGCAGTTCTTC

J gene: TRBJ1-5
V gene: TRBV19
clone size: -
D gene: -
CDR3 protein: CASSTNQDGGQPQHF
CDR3 DNA: TGTGCCAGTAGTACGAACCAGGACGGAGGGCAGCCCCAGCATTTT

J gene: TRBJ1-5
V gene: TRBV28
clone size: -
D gene: TRBD1
CDR3 protein: CASSRLDRVFQPQHF
CDR3 DNA: TGTGCCAGCAGTCGGTTGGACAGGGTTTTTCAGCCCCAGCATTTT

J gene: TRBJ2-4
V gene: TRBV19
clone size: few
D gene: TRBD1
CDR3 protein: CASSTSQGLRYIQYF
CDR3 DNA: TGTGCCAGTAGTACCTCACAGGGGCTACGGTACATTCAGTACTTC

J gene: TRBJ2-7
V gene: TRBV24-1
clone size: -
D gene: -
CDR3 protein: CATSWGENEQYF
CDR3 DNA: TGTGCCACCAGTTGGGGGGAAAACGAGCAGTACTTC

J gene: TRBJ2-2
V gene: TRBV2
clone size: few
D gene: TRBD2
CDR3 protein: CASSAAGGTGELFF
CDR3 DNA: TGTGCCAGCAGCGCTGCGGGGGGGACCGGGGAGCTGTTTTTT

J gene: TRBJ2-7
V gene: TRBV28
clone size: -
D gene: -
CDR3 protein: CASSANVGGSYEQYF
CDR3 DNA: TGTGCCAGCAGCGCGAATGTAGGGGGATCGTACGAGCAGTACTTC

J gene: TRBJ1-4
V gene: TRBV5-5
clone size: few
D gene: TRBD1
CDR3 protein: CASTLMTGTGLEKLFF
CDR3 DNA: TGTGCCAGCACCCTAATGACCGGGACAGGGCTTGAAAAACTGTTTTTT

J gene: TRBJ2-1
V gene: TRBV30
clone size: -
D gene: -
CDR3 protein: CACTDTVEQFF
CDR3 DNA: TGTGCCTGTACTGATACCGTGGAGCAGTTCTTC

J gene: TRBJ2-3
V gene: TRBV3-1/TRBV3-2
clone size: -
D gene: TRBD1
CDR3 protein: CASSQGTGVREDTQYF
CDR3 DNA: TGTGCCAGCAGCCAAGGGACAGGGGTAAGGGAAGATACGCAGTATTTT

J gene: TRBJ2-7
V gene: TRBV12-3/TRBV12-4
clone size: -
D gene: TRBD1
CDR3 protein: CASSFGTGGEQYF
CDR3 DNA: TGTGCCAGCAGTTTCGGGACAGGGGGCGAGCAGTACTTC

J gene: TRBJ1-6
V gene: TRBV7-2
clone size: -
D gene: -
CDR3 protein: CASSSDFFTPLHF
CDR3 DNA: TGTGCCAGCAGCTCGGACTTTTTCACACCCCTCCACTTT

J gene: TRBJ2-2
V gene: TRBV10-2
clone size: few
D gene: -
CDR3 protein: CASSMAGANTGELFF
CDR3 DNA: TGCGCCAGCAGTATGGCGGGCGCGAACACCGGGGAGCTGTTTTTT

J gene: TRBJ2-2
V gene: TRBV11-1
clone size: -
D gene: -
CDR3 protein: CASSLNEGSNTGELFF
CDR3 DNA: TGTGCCAGCAGCTTAAACGAGGGATCGAACACCGGGGAGCTGTTTTTT

J gene: TRBJ2-1
V gene: TRBV15
clone size: once
D gene: TRBD2
CDR3 protein: CATTRSTAGGSNEQFF
CDR3 DNA: TGTGCCACCACCCGATCGACGGCGGGGGGGAGCAATGAGCAGTTCTTC

J gene: TRBJ2-5
V gene: TRBV3-1/TRBV3-2
clone size: -
D gene: -
CDR3 protein: CASSHPTRTWETQYF
CDR3 DNA: TGTGCCAGCAGCCACCCGACTAGAACGTGGGAGACCCAGTACTTC

J gene: TRBJ1-4
V gene: TRBV29-1
clone size: -
D gene: TRBD1
CDR3 protein: CSAQGAGYEKLFF
CDR3 DNA: TGCAGCGCCCAGGGGGCAGGGTATGAAAAACTGTTTTTT

J gene: TRBJ2-1
V gene: TRBV3-1/TRBV3-2
clone size: -
D gene: -
CDR3 protein: CASSYHLDYEQFF
CDR3 DNA: TGTGCCAGCAGCTACCATCTTGACTATGAGCAGTTCTTC

J gene: TRBJ1-1
V gene: TRBV18
clone size: -
D gene: -
CDR3 protein: CASSPGGAEAFF
CDR3 DNA: TGTGCCAGCTCACCGGGGGGGGCTGAAGCTTTCTTT

J gene: TRBJ1-5
V gene: TRBV30
clone size: -
D gene: -
CDR3 protein: CAWSSGSNQPQHF
CDR3 DNA: TGTGCCTGGTCGTCGGGGAGCAATCAGCCCCAGCATTTT

J gene: TRBJ2-7
V gene: TRBV27
clone size: -
D gene: -
CDR3 protein: CASSLGGGTYEQYF
CDR3 DNA: TGTGCCAGCAGTTTAGGCGGGGGCACCTACGAGCAGTACTTC

J gene: TRBJ1-3
V gene: TRBV18
clone size: -
D gene: -
CDR3 protein: CASLSRGRGNTIYF
CDR3 DNA: TGTGCCAGCCTGTCGCGGGGGCGTGGAAACACCATATATTTT

J gene: TRBJ1-5
V gene: TRBV6-2/TRBV6-3
clone size: -
D gene: TRBD1
CDR3 protein: CASSRPGQGQYNQPQHF
CDR3 DNA: TGTGCCAGCAGTAGACCGGGACAGGGACAATACAATCAGCCCCAGCATTTT

J gene: TRBJ2-3
V gene: TRBV5-1
clone size: -
D gene: TRBD2
CDR3 protein: CASSLGTSGRGTDTQYF
CDR3 DNA: TGCGCCAGCAGCTTGGGTACTAGCGGGAGAGGAACAGATACGCAGTATTTT

J gene: TRBJ2-1
V gene: TRBV19
clone size: -
D gene: TRBD2
CDR3 protein: CASSIFLSGSSYNEQFF
CDR3 DNA: TGTGCCAGTAGTATATTTCTAAGCGGGAGCTCCTACAATGAGCAGTTCTTC

J gene: TRBJ1-4
V gene: TRBV7-2
clone size: -
D gene: -
CDR3 protein: CASGGDEKLFF
CDR3 DNA: TGTGCCAGCGGGGGGGACGAAAAACTGTTTTTT

J gene: TRBJ2-5
V gene: TRBV6-5
clone size: -
D gene: TRBD2
CDR3 protein: CASSYNIGGWGETQYF
CDR3 DNA: TGTGCCAGCAGTTATAACATCGGGGGGTGGGGAGAGACCCAGTACTTC

J gene: TRBJ1-3
V gene: TRBV18
clone size: -
D gene: -
CDR3 protein: CASLPRETNSGNTIYF
CDR3 DNA: TGTGCCAGCTTGCCGCGAGAAACGAACTCTGGAAACACCATATATTTT

J gene: TRBJ2-7
V gene: TRBV7-2
clone size: -
D gene: TRBD2
CDR3 protein: CASSLAGSGGSHEQYF
CDR3 DNA: TGTGCCAGCAGCTTAGCGGGTAGCGGGGGTTCCCACGAGCAGTACTTC

J gene: TRBJ2-2
V gene: TRBV20-1
clone size: -
D gene: -
CDR3 protein: CSASQATGELFF
CDR3 DNA: TGCAGTGCTAGTCAGGCCACCGGGGAGCTGTTTTTT

J gene: TRBJ2-5
V gene: TRBV24-1
clone size: -
D gene: -
CDR3 protein: CATSEPGGARETQYF
CDR3 DNA: TGTGCCACCAGTGAGCCTGGGGGGGCCCGAGAGACCCAGTACTTC

J gene: TRBJ1-3
V gene: TRBV5-1
clone size: -
D gene: -
CDR3 protein: CASSLDRRNTIYF
CDR3 DNA: TGCGCCAGCAGCCTCGACAGGCGCAACACCATATATTTT

J gene: TRBJ2-3
V gene: TRBV28
clone size: -
D gene: -
CDR3 protein: CASSLPGGGDTQYF
CDR3 DNA: TGTGCCAGCAGTTTACCGGGGGGCGGAGATACGCAGTATTTT

J gene: TRBJ1-1
V gene: TRBV7-8
clone size: -
D gene: -
CDR3 protein: CASSLLIGTRGDTEAFF
CDR3 DNA: TGTGCCAGCAGCCTATTGATAGGGACTCGGGGAGACACTGAAGCTTTCTTT

J gene: TRBJ2-5
V gene: TRBV5-4
clone size: -
D gene: TRBD2
CDR3 protein: CASSRPSGGSPQETQYF
CDR3 DNA: TGTGCCAGCAGCCGGCCTAGCGGGGGTTCGCCTCAAGAGACCCAGTACTTC

J gene: TRBJ2-7
V gene: TRBV2
clone size: -
D gene: TRBD1
CDR3 protein: CASRGTGGLEQYF
CDR3 DNA: TGTGCCAGCAGAGGGACAGGGGGCCTCGAGCAGTACTTC

J gene: TRBJ2-3
V gene: TRBV15
clone size: once
D gene: TRBD2
CDR3 protein: CATSRYSGRAPDTQYF
CDR3 DNA: TGTGCCACCAGCAGATATAGCGGGAGGGCCCCAGATACGCAGTATTTT

J gene: TRBJ1-5
V gene: TRBV4-1
clone size: -
D gene: -
CDR3 protein: CASSHDDRTQPQHF
CDR3 DNA: TGCGCCAGCAGCCATGATGACAGGACTCAGCCCCAGCATTTT

J gene: TRBJ1-6
V gene: TRBV19
clone size: -
D gene: -
CDR3 protein: CATRREHSSYNSPLHF
CDR3 DNA: TGTGCCACCAGACGAGAACACAGCTCCTATAATTCACCCCTCCACTTT

J gene: TRBJ1-5
V gene: TRBV6-5
clone size: -
D gene: TRBD1
CDR3 protein: CASRLTGGQTQPQHF
CDR3 DNA: TGTGCCAGCAGACTTACAGGGGGCCAGACCCAGCCCCAGCATTTT

J gene: TRBJ2-1
V gene: TRBV7-2
clone size: -
D gene: TRBD2
CDR3 protein: CASSPRLAGTYNEQFF
CDR3 DNA: TGTGCCAGCAGCCCACGACTAGCGGGGACCTACAATGAGCAGTTCTTC

J gene: TRBJ1-1
V gene: TRBV10-3
clone size: -
D gene: TRBD1
CDR3 protein: CAISVPGQGWRVMNTEAFF
CDR3 DNA: TGTGCCATCAGTGTTCCGGGACAGGGTTGGAGGGTCATGAACACTGAAGCTTTCTTT

J gene: TRBJ1-6
V gene: TRBV14
clone size: -
D gene: -
CDR3 protein: CASSQVRGVSPLHF
CDR3 DNA: TGTGCCAGCAGCCAAGTTCGGGGGGTTTCACCCCTCCACTTT

J gene: TRBJ1-2
V gene: TRBV27
clone size: -
D gene: -
CDR3 protein: CASGDSSGGYTF
CDR3 DNA: TGTGCCAGCGGCGACTCTAGTGGGGGCTACACCTTC